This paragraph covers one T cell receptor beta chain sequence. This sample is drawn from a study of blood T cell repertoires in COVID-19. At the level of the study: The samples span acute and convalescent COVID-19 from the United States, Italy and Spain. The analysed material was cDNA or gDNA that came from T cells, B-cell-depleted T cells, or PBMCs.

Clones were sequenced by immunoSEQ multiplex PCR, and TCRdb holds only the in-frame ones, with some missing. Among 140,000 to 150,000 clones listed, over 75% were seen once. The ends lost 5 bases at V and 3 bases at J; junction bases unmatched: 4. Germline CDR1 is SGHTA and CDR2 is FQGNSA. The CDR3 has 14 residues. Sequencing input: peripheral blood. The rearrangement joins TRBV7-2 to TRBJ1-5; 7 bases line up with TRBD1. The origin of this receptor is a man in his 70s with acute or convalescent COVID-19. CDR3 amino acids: CASSLDRVNQPQHF. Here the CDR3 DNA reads TGTGCCAGCAGCCTAGACAGGGTCAATCAGCCCCAGCATTTT.